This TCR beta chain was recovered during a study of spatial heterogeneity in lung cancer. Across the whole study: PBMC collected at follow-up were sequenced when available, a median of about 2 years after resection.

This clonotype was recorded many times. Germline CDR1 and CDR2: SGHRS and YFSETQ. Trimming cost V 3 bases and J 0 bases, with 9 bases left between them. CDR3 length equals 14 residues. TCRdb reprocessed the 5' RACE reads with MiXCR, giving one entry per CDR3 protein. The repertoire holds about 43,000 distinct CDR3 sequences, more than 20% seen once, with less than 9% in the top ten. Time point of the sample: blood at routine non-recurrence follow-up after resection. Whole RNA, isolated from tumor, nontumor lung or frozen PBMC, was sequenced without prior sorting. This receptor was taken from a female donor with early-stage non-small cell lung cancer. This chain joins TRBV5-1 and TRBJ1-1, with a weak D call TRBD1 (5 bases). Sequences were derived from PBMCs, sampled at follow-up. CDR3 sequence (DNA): TGCGCCAGCAGCTCGGGGGTCTTGAACACTGAAGCTTTCTTT. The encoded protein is CASSSGVLNTEAFF.